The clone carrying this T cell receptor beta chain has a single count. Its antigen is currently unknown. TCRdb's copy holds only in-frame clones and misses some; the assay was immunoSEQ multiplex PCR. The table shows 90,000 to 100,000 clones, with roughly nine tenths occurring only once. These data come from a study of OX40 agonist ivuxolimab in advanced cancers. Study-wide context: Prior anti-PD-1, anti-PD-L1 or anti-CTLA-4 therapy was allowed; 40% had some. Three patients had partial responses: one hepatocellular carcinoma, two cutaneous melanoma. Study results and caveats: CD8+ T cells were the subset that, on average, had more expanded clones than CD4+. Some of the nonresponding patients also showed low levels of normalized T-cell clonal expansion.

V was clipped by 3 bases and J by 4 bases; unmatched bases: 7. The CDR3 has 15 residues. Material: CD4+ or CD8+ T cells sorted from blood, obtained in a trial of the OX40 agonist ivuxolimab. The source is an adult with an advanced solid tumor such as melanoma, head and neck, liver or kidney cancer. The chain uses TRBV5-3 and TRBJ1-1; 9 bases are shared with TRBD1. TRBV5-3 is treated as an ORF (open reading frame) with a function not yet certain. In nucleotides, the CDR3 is TGTGCCAGAAGCTCCGGACAGGGGCGTACCACTGAAGCTTTCTTT. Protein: CARSSGQGRTTEAFF.